This T cell receptor beta chain was sequenced during a study of blood T cell repertoires in COVID-19. Study details: Spain, Italy and the United States supplied samples that represented acute and convalescent COVID-19. Sources were T cells, B-cell-depleted T cells, or PBMCs; the material itself was cDNA or gDNA.

The germline V gene encodes CDR1 SGHTA and CDR2 FQGNSA. V was trimmed by 5 bases and J by 2 bases, leaving 14 bases between them. The CDR3 runs 15 residues. In the original analysis: Amplification from reference gene primers served as the basis for estimated nucleated cell counts. Clones were read by immunoSEQ multiplex PCR, and TCRdb kept only the in-frame ones, dropping some. The V and J calls and the clone size are those of that table, but D and trimming were determined from the DNA. This table holds hundreds of thousands of clones, approximately 82% found once. The receptor's source is a woman between 50 and 59 years old with acute or convalescent COVID-19. This chain uses TRBV7-2 with TRBJ2-3, with D possibly being TRBD2 (6 bases). The sequencing input was peripheral blood. In DNA form, the CDR3 reads TGTGCCAGCAGCCCGCCCGGGACTTTCACAGATACGCAGTATTTT. Translation: CASSPPGTFTDTQYF.